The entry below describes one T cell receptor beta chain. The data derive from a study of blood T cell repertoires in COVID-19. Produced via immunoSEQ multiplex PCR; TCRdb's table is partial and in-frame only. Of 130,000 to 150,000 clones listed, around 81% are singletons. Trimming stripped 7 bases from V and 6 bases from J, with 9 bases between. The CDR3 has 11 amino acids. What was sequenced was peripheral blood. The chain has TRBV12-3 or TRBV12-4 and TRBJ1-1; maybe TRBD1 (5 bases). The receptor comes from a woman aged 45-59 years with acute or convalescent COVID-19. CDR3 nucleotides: TGTGCCAGCAAACAACAGGCTGAAGCTTTCTTT. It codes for CASKQQAEAFF.